This record looks at one TCR beta chain sequence and its context. This clonotype was detected only a few times. Its target antigen remains unknown. Base quality data are lacking; no much larger clone is found one base away. This sample is drawn from a study of T cells in Graves' hyperthyroidism and ophthalmopathy (dated by TCRdb to the late 2010s). Study-level background: Peripheral blood samples were taken at the time of initial diagnosis, prior to any treatment. The 100 or so discovery patients were randomly divided into training and test sets at a 7:3 ratio. The paper describes TCR Vbeta CDR3 sequencing of 120 to 150 peripheral blood samples, made up of under 50 ophthalmopathy patients, 70 to 75 hyperthyroidism patients and approximately 17 progressor patients. In addition, the study compared T-cell repertoires in thyroid tissue and in blood from a handful of Graves' hyperthyroidism patients. To identify distinguishing TCR V-J signatures, a discovery cohort of around 100 patients was used, comprising 43 with Graves' ophthalmopathy and some 60 with stable Graves' hyperthyroidism. After sampling, hyperthyroidism patients received methimazole starting at 30 mg daily, and ophthalmopathy patients received high-dose intravenous methylprednisolone. Whether ophthalmopathy could be predicted prospectively was tested in an independent validation cohort made up of 18 to 20 hyperthyroidism patients plus 17 patients who later progressed to ophthalmopathy.

Graves' hyperthyroidism was defined as stable when no progression to ophthalmopathy occurred over 18 months of follow-up. Hyperthyroidism patients were newly diagnosed, had a disease duration of under 2 months, and were aged 18 to 65 years. The study excluded patients with uncontrolled infections, other autoimmune diseases, pregnancy or lactation. Diagnoses were established on the basis of clinical symptoms, serum thyroxine and TRAb, thyroid ultrasound, and orbital computed tomography. PBMCs were isolated from about 10 ml of fresh peripheral blood by Ficoll-Paque density gradient centrifugation. Total RNA was extracted using Trizol reagent, and RNA quality was assessed on an Agilent 2100 Bioanalyzer. According to the germline V gene (reference sequence), CDR1 reads SEHNR and CDR2 reads FQNEAQ. V is cut by 4 bases and J by 1 base, and the space between the germline ends is 12 bases. Counted from cysteine to phenylalanine, this CDR3 has 15 amino acids. Only the CDR3 part of the read is kept: 45 bases, read in frame from the first base.

The TCR beta CDR3 regions were amplified from the RNA transcripts. For the first round of RT-PCR on the TCR CDR3, the HTBI primer set was used together with the Qiagen OneStep RT-PCR kit. Libraries were constructed in a second round of multiplex PCR, after which size selection and purification were carried out. Sequencing of the libraries was done on an Illumina HiSeq2000 using paired-end 100 bp reads. On the authors' methods: Raw data were processed with SOAPnuke, discarding reads with adapters, uncalled bases, mean Phred below 15, or no exact constant-primer or identifier match. COPE v1.2.5 was used to merge high-quality paired reads, and clonotypes were defined as unique nucleotide sequences. MiTCR v1.1 was used to align clonotypes to the IMGT TRBV, TRBD and TRBJ reference segments. Analysis was restricted to V-J combinations with a frequency above 0.0001, which covered roughly 99% of repertoires. A TCS score was defined as the ratio of F50 (clonal expansion) to E x V (chaos), with BLOSUM62-based TCRdist applied between CDR3 peptides within each V-J. Welch's t-statistics and random forest reduced around 550 V-J features to 10 to 15, which were used in a naive Bayes classifier (R e1071). TCRdb passed the public sequencing reads through fastp at Q25 and MiXCR, retaining productive beta sequences. Here each entry gathers all rows of one CDR3 protein and keeps the most common genes and DNA. These V and J calls originate from TCRdb's pipeline instead of the authors' own analysis. Recorded for this sample are fewer than 700,000 distinct CDR3 sequences; around 15% of them occurred a single time. The ten largest clones add up to 3.8% of the sample.

The study at large found these results: Ophthalmopathy was separated from stable hyperthyroidism by a 13 V-J signature model, with around 90% sensitivity and about 81% specificity obtained in cross-validation and 80%/75% obtained in testing. Most expanded thyroid clonotypes (frequency above 0.001) were also detected in blood, suggesting blood repertoires may reflect thyroid immune responses. No statistical method was used to fix the sample size in advance, and group allocation was not hidden from the investigators. In validation, the model predicted progression to ophthalmopathy with approximately 70% sensitivity and 72% to 85% specificity, a median of about six months before onset.

The sequenced sample was blood. The receptor comes from a woman aged 25-40 years with Graves' hyperthyroidism. Recombination linked TRBV7-9 to TRBJ2-3; no D gene call is confident. The nucleotides are TGTGCCAGCAGCTCAAACAGCGACCGCACAGATACGCAGTATTTT. It translates as CASSSNSDRTDTQYF.